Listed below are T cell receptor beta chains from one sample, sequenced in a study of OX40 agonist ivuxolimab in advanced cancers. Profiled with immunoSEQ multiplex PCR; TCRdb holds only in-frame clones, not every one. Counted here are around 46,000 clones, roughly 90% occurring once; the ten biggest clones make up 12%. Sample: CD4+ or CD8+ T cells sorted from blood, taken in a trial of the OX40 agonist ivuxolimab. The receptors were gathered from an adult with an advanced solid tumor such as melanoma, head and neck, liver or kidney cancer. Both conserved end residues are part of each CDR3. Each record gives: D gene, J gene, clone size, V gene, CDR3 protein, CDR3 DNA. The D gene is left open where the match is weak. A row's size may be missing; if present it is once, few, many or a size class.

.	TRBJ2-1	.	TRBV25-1	CASSEYPGFSYNEQFF	TGTGCCAGCAGTGAATATCCAGGGTTCTCCTACAATGAGCAGTTCTTC
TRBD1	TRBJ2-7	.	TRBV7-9	CASSPGTGGGEQYF	TGTGCCAGCAGCCCCGGGACAGGGGGGGGCGAGCAGTACTTC
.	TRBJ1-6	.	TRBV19	CASSIEAIQDESSPLHF	TGTGCCAGTAGTATAGAAGCGATCCAAGATGAGAGTTCACCCCTCCACTTT
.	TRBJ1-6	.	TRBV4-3	CASSPDRFKPNSPLHF	TGCGCCAGCAGCCCCGACAGGTTTAAACCTAATTCACCCCTCCACTTT
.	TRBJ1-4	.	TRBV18	CASSPPQGTNEKLFF	TGTGCCAGCTCACCACCGCAGGGTACTAATGAAAAACTGTTTTTT
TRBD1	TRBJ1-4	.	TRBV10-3	CAISESKDRGEKLFF	TGTGCCATCAGTGAGTCAAAGGACAGGGGCGAAAAACTGTTTTTT
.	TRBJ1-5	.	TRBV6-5	CASTLMGPQHF	TGTGCCAGTACCCTTATGGGACCCCAGCATTTT
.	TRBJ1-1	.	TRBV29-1	CSVEAGGPEAFF	TGCAGCGTTGAAGCCGGAGGGCCTGAAGCTTTCTTT
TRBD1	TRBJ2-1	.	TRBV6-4	CASSPSPGQANNEQFF	TGTGCCAGCAGCCCCAGTCCGGGACAGGCCAACAATGAGCAGTTCTTC
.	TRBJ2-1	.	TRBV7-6	CASSITRGNEQFF	TGTGCCAGCAGCATAACGCGGGGCAATGAGCAGTTCTTC
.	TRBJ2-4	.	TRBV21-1	CASSKPLSPDRIKNIQYF	TGTGCCAGCAGCAAGCCCTTAAGTCCGGACAGAATAAAAAACATTCAGTACTTC
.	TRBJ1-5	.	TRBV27	CASSSGQGTNQPQHF	TGTGCCAGCAGTTCGGGACAAGGGACAAATCAGCCCCAGCATTTT
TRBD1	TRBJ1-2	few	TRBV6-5	CASSSGQGSSYGYTF	TGTGCCAGCAGTTCAGGACAGGGGAGCAGCTATGGCTACACCTTC
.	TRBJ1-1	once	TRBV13	CASSLEDWREAFF	TGTGCCAGCAGCCTGGAGGACTGGAGGGAAGCTTTCTTT
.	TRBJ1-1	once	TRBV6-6	CASRDANTEAFF	TGTGCCAGCAGGGACGCGAACACTGAAGCTTTCTTT
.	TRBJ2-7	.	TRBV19	CASSPLGTAYEQYF	TGTGCCAGTAGTCCCCTCGGGACGGCCTACGAGCAGTACTTC
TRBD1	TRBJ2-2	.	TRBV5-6	CASSYRGTGELFF	TGTGCCAGCAGCTACAGGGGCACCGGGGAGCTGTTTTTT
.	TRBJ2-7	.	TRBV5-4	CASSLQANEQYF	TGTGCCAGCAGCTTACAAGCGAACGAGCAGTACTTC
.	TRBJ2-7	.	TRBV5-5	CASSLAGFLRGEQYF	TGTGCCAGCAGCTTGGCCGGGTTCCTACGGGGCGAGCAGTACTTC
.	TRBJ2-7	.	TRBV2	CASSRRAVLSEQYF	TGTGCCAGCAGTAGGAGGGCGGTTTTGTCCGAGCAGTACTTC
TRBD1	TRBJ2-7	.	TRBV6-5	CASSTLRTGSYEQYF	TGTGCCAGCAGTACCCTTCGGACAGGGTCGTACGAGCAGTACTTC
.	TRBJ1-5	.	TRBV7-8	CASSLVGLPQHF	TGTGCCAGCAGCTTAGTAGGACTGCCCCAGCATTTT
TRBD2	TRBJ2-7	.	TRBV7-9	CASSPHSGGSKYEQYF	TGTGCCAGCAGCCCTCATAGCGGGGGGTCAAAGTACGAGCAGTACTTC
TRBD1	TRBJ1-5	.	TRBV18	CASSRQGERGNQPQHF	TGTGCCAGCTCACGGCAGGGGGAAAGAGGCAATCAGCCCCAGCATTTT
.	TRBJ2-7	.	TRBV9	CASGQSRDGPSYEQYF	TGTGCCAGCGGTCAGAGTCGTGACGGGCCCTCCTACGAGCAGTACTTC
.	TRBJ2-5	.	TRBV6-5	CASSPPGGLMGSQYF	TGTGCCAGCAGCCCCCCAGGAGGTCTAATGGGGTCCCAGTACTTC
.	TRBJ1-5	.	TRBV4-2	CASRVEQHSNQPQHF	TGTGCCAGCAGAGTGGAACAGCATAGCAATCAGCCCCAGCATTTT
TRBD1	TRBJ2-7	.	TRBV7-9	CASSATGTYEQYF	TGTGCCAGCAGCGCGACAGGGACCTACGAGCAGTACTTC
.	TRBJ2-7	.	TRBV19	CASSMGYEQYF	TGTGCCAGTAGTATGGGATACGAGCAGTACTTC
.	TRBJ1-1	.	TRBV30	CAWDVQKNTEAFF	TGTGCCTGGGATGTACAGAAGAACACTGAAGCTTTCTTT
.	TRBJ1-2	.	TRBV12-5	CASGFALEGYGYTF	TGTGCTAGTGGTTTCGCCCTGGAGGGTTATGGCTACACCTTC
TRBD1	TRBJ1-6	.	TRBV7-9	CASSFTDRALHF	TGTGCCAGCAGTTTCACGGACAGGGCCCTCCACTTT
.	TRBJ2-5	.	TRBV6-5	CASSYSILAGAETQYF	TGTGCCAGCAGTTACTCGATTCTAGCAGGGGCAGAGACCCAGTACTTC
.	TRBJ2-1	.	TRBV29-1	CSVESPGNYNEQFF	TGCAGCGTTGAATCTCCAGGGAACTACAATGAGCAGTTCTTC
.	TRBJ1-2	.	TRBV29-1	CSVNDSHDYGYTF	TGCAGCGTAAATGACAGTCATGACTATGGCTACACCTTC
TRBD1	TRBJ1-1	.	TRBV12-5	CASGPRDRGLNTEAFF	TGTGCTAGTGGCCCACGGGACAGGGGGTTGAACACTGAAGCTTTCTTT
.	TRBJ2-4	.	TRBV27	CASSFQRSSFDIQYF	TGTGCCAGCAGTTTTCAGCGTAGTAGCTTTGACATTCAGTACTTC
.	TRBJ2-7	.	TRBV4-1	CASSQDQGRAYEQYF	TGCGCCAGCAGCCAAGACCAGGGGAGGGCCTACGAGCAGTACTTC
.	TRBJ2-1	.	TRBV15	CATSRDIGGTGYNEQFF	TGTGCCACCAGCAGAGATATAGGCGGGACGGGCTACAATGAGCAGTTCTTC
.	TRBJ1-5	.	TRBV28	CASSLRYSNQPQHF	TGTGCCAGCAGTTTACGGTATAGCAATCAGCCCCAGCATTTT
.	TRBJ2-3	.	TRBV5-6	CASSTDWLPDTQYF	TGTGCCAGCAGCACGGACTGGCTACCAGATACGCAGTATTTT
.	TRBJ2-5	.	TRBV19	CATSGRNQETQYF	TGTGCCACCTCCGGGAGAAACCAAGAGACCCAGTACTTC
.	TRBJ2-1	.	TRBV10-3	CAISDGGANEQFF	TGTGCCATCAGTGATGGGGGGGCTAATGAGCAGTTCTTC
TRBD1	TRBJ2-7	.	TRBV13	CASSSRTGPLEQYF	TGTGCCAGCAGCTCAAGGACAGGGCCCCTCGAGCAGTACTTC
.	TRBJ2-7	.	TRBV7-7	CASSLGTASLEQYF	TGTGCCAGCAGCCTAGGGACGGCGTCGCTCGAGCAGTACTTC